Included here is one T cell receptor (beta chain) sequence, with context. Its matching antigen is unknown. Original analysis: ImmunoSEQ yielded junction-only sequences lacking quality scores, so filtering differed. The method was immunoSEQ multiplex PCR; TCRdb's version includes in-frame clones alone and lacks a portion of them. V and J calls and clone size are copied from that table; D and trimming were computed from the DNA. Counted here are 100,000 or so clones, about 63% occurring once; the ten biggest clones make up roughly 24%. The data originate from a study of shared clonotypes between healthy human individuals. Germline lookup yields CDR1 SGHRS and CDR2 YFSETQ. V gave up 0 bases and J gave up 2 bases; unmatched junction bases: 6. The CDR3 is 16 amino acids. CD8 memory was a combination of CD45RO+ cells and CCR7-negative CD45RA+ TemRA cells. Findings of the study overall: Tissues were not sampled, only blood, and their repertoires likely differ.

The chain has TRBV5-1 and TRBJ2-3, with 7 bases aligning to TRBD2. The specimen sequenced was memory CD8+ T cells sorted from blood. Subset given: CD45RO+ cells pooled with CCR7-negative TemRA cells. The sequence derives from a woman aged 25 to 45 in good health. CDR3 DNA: TGCGCCAGCAGCTTGGTAGCTAGCGGAGCCACAGATACGCAGTATTTT. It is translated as CASSLVASGATDTQYF.